This T cell receptor (beta chain) was retrieved from a study of shared clonotypes between healthy human individuals. Once extracted for a subset, genomic DNA was divided evenly among several immunoSEQ plates. Roughly 27,000 T cell genomes, or about 200 ng DNA, went into the sorted-subset replicate PCRs. TCRdb's table, derived via immunoSEQ multiplex PCR, lists solely in-frame clones and lacks some. The data contain hundreds of thousands of clones, roughly 70% of them singletons. Whole-study findings and limits: Non-shared clonotypes had lower generation probabilities than those shared by all four donors.

In the CD4+ fraction, cells were divided into CD45RA+ naive and CD45RA-negative memory subsets. The V segment lost 5 bases and the J segment 0 bases; nucleotides outside the gene matches: 8. CDR1 is SGHTS and CDR2 is YDEGEE in the germline V gene. There are 15 residues in the CDR3. Points on this clone: No antigen is known for it.

This TCR was recovered from a young woman in good health. The rearrangement links TRBV5-8 to TRBJ2-7; 7 nucleotides line up with TRBD1. Specimen: memory CD4+ T cells sorted from blood. Subset described: CD45RA-negative fraction. DNA for the CDR3: TGTGCCAGCAGTGGCCGGGACAGAAGCTCCTACGAGCAGTACTTC. It translates to CASSGRDRSSYEQYF.